One and the same sample provided the 29 T cell receptor beta chains below, sequenced in a study of T cell responses to AZD1222 COVID-19 vaccine. Sequenced by immunoSEQ multiplex PCR; TCRdb stores in-frame clones only, minus some. The data contain 110,000 or so clones, about 85% of them singletons. Here the sequenced sample was peripheral blood, taken 28 days after the second AZD1222 dose. These receptors originate from an adult who received the AZD1222 COVID-19 vaccine.

The genes are TRBV28 and TRBJ1-5; D perhaps matches TRBD1 (6 bases). The CDR3 length is 16 residues. Germline CDR1 and CDR2: MDHEN and SYDVKM. V dropped 8 bases and J dropped 3 bases, with 20 bases sitting between them. The CDR3 spells CASAGGPKKPNQPQHF. Written as DNA, the CDR3 is TGTGCCAGCGCTGGGGGGCCTAAGAAACCCAATCAGCCCCAGCATTTT. Full variable domain (missing parts from reference TRBV28 and TRBJ1-5): DVKVTQSSRYLVKRTGEKVFLECVQDMDHENMFWYRQDPGLGLRLIYFSYDVKMKEKGDIPEGYSVSREKKERFSLILESASTNQTSMYLCASAGGPKKPNQPQHFGDGTRLSIL.

The V call is TRBV27, the J call TRBJ2-7, with no clear D. The V end lost 3 bases, the J end lost 3 bases, and 9 bases lay between the germline ends. The CDR3 contains 13 residues. Germline V CDR1 and CDR2: MNHEY, SMNVEV (reference sequence). The chain's CDR3 is CASSFRVGYEQYF. The CDR3 DNA reads TGTGCCAGCAGTTTTCGGGTTGGCTACGAGCAGTACTTC.

Turning to this clone: The junction departs from the called germline gene at one end, perhaps through a read error. The V and J genes are TRBV28 and TRBJ1-6; D gene ambiguous. Germline CDR1 reads MDHEN; CDR2 reads SYDVKM. The CDR3 covers 16 residues. CDR3: CASSLSGFSHNSPLHF. In DNA form, the CDR3 reads TGTGCCAGCAGTTTATCAGGATTCTCCCATAATTCACCCCTCCACTTT.

The gene calls are TRBV4-2 and TRBJ2-7; 7 bases align to TRBD1. The CDR3 is 14 amino acids. From germline, CDR1 is LGHNA and CDR2 YNFKEQ. Trimming removed 1 base from V and 6 bases from J; junction bases left unmatched: 6. CDR3 nucleotide sequence: TGTGCCAGCAGCCAAGGGACAGGCAAGGGCGAGCAGTACTTC. As protein: CASSQGTGKGEQYF.

The chain uses TRBV19 and TRBJ1-4; 8 bases are shared with TRBD1. The ends lost 10 bases at V and 5 bases at J; junction bases unmatched: 6. CDR1 and CDR2 (germline): LNHDA, SQIVND (reference sequence). The CDR3 spans 13 residues. This CDR3 is CATNRQGNEKLFF. CDR3 sequence (DNA): TGTGCCACCAATAGACAGGGGAATGAAAAACTGTTTTTT. Full variable domain (remainder filled in from reference TRBV19 and TRBJ1-4): DGGITQSPKYLFRKEGQNVTLSCEQNLNHDAMYWYRQDPGQGLRLIYYSQIVNDFQKGDIAEGYSVSREKKESFPLTVTSAQKNPTAFYLCATNRQGNEKLFFGSGTQLSVL.

The chain uses TRBV2 and TRBJ1-2, with a weak D call TRBD1 (5 bases). V lost 7 bases, J lost 4 bases, and 10 bases lay in between. The CDR3 covers 12 residues. Germline CDR1 reads SNHLY; CDR2 reads FYNNEI. CDR3 bases: TGTGCCAGCACCGGGCAGGGCTATGGCTACACCTTC. Protein sequence: CASTGQGYGYTF.

V and J are TRBV4-3 and TRBJ1-2; TRBD1 might be the D (6 bases). This CDR3 is 17 amino acids long. Germline values: CDR1 LGHNA, CDR2 YSLEER. V lost 2 bases, J lost 4 bases, and 20 bases lay in between. The CDR3 DNA follows: TGCGCCAGCAGCCAAACCAGCTCAAGGGACACGTTCTATGGCTACACCTTC. The encoded protein is CASSQTSSRDTFYGYTF.

With respect to this clone: The germline gene is not matched at one end of the junction; a read error may be the cause. The V and J genes are TRBV18 and TRBJ2-3, with D hard to call. CDR1 and CDR2 from the germline V gene are KGHSH and LQKENI. The CDR3 totals 13 residues. The CDR3 coding sequence is TGTGCCAGCACACCCGGATTGACGGATACGCAGTATTTT. This codes for CASTPGLTDTQYF.

The V call is TRBV6-5, the J call TRBJ2-7; TRBD1 matches 7 bases. This CDR3 region has 14 residues. The germline CDR1 and CDR2 sequences are MNHEY and SVGAGI. With 6 bases clipped from V and 7 bases from J, the junction kept 12 bases outside the gene matches. The CDR3 nucleotides are TGTGCCAGCAGGAACAGGGGATCATCTGGAGAGCAGTACTTC. This gives the protein CASRNRGSSGEQYF.

The J gene is TRBJ2-5, the V gene TRBV19; D is undetermined. CDR1 is LNHDA, CDR2 SQIVND, per germline (reference sequence). The CDR3 runs 14 residues. V dropped 3 bases and J dropped 5 bases, with 13 bases sitting between them. As DNA, the CDR3 is TGTGCCAGTAGTATCTCGGCACGAAGGGAGACCCAGTACTTC. Translating it yields CASSISARRETQYF.

V is TRBV2 and J is TRBJ2-6; D remains unclear. V shed 6 bases and J shed 0 bases, with 9 bases lying between them. CDR1 and CDR2 (germline): SNHLY, FYNNEI. CDR3 length: 15 amino acids. CDR3 sequence: CASSQRFSGANVLTF. CDR3 in DNA: TGTGCCAGCAGCCAACGGTTCTCTGGGGCCAACGTCCTGACTTTC.

The J gene is TRBJ1-2, the V gene TRBV29-1; a weak D match, TRBD1 (6 bases). This CDR3 spans 11 amino acids. Between the trimmed V and J ends, which lost 6 bases and 1 base, there was a span of 6 bases. CDR1 and CDR2 from the germline V gene are SQVTM and ANQGSEA. Written as DNA, the CDR3 is TGCAGCGTGGGACATAACTATGGCTACACCTTC. This codes for CSVGHNYGYTF. The variable domain in full, completed from reference TRBV29-1 and TRBJ1-2, reads SAVISQKPSRDICQRGTSLTIQCQVDSQVTMMFWYRQQPGQSLTLIATANQGSEATYESGFVIDKFPISRPNLTFSTLTVSNMSPEDSSIYLCSVGHNYGYTFGSGTRLTVV.

In this sample, this clone turned up once. This chain uses TRBV5-1 with TRBJ2-1; D may be TRBD1 (6 bases). Germline CDR1 is SGHRS and CDR2 is YFSETQ. The V and J ends lost 4 bases and 5 bases respectively, with 10 bases between them. The CDR3 extends over 13 amino acids. The CDR3, as DNA: TGCGCCAGCAGCAAAAACAGGGACAATGAGCAGTTCTTC. Protein: CASSKNRDNEQFF. The entire variable domain, with the rest obtained from reference TRBV5-1 and TRBJ2-1, is as follows: KAGVTQTPRYLIKTRGQQVTLSCSPISGHRSVSWYQQTPGQGLQFLFEYFSETQRNKGNFPGRFSGRQFSNSRSEMNVSTLELGDSALYLCASSKNRDNEQFFGPGTRLTVL.

This clone has just one count. V is TRBV2 and J is TRBJ1-3, with D possibly matching TRBD1 (6 bases). CDR3 length: 15 amino acids. Germline CDR1 is SNHLY and CDR2 is FYNNEI. Trimming cost V 4 bases and J 4 bases, with 14 bases left between them. This CDR3 is CASSGPRGAGNTIYF. The CDR3 DNA reads as TGTGCCAGCAGTGGACCGCGGGGGGCCGGAAACACCATATATTTT. The entire variable domain, with the rest obtained from reference TRBV2 and TRBJ1-3, is as follows: EPEVTQTPSHQVTQMGQEVILRCVPISNHLYFYWYRQILGQKVEFLVSFYNNEISEKSEIFDDQFSVERPDGSNFTLKIRSTKLEDSAMYFCASSGPRGAGNTIYFGEGSWLTVV.

This clone was detected a few times. CDR3 sequence (DNA): TGTGCCACCAGTGACCCGGACGACTATGGCTACACCTTC. Protein: CATSDPDDYGYTF. The rearrangement joins TRBV24-1 to TRBJ1-2; D is ambiguous. The CDR3 sequence is 13 residues long. Trimming removed 4 bases at V and 3 bases at J, with 8 bases between. CDR1 and CDR2 (germline): KGHDR, SFDVKD.

CDR3 nucleotides: TGTGCCATCAAACAGAGGAACACTGAAGCTTTCTTT. Translating it yields CAIKQRNTEAFF. The chain carries TRBV6-5 and TRBJ1-1; D not certain. The ends were cut back, 10 bases at V and 1 base at J, with 10 bases in the middle. Germline values: CDR1 MNHEY, CDR2 SVGAGI. This CDR3 is built from 12 residues.

The chain uses TRBV29-1 and TRBJ2-7; 7 nucleotides line up with TRBD1. CDR1 and CDR2 from the germline V gene are SQVTM and ANQGSEA. Trimming removed 4 bases from V and 2 bases from J; junction bases left unmatched: 5. CDR3 length equals 13 residues. The CDR3 reads CSVAPTGTYEQYF. CDR3 bases: TGCAGCGTTGCTCCGACAGGGACCTACGAGCAGTACTTC.

V gene TRBV19 combines with J gene TRBJ2-2, with D perhaps TRBD1 (6 bases). The CDR3 totals 14 residues. Germline V lookup: CDR1 LNHDA, CDR2 SQIVND (reference sequence). With 6 bases removed from V and 3 bases from J, the gap between germline ends came to 11 bases. The CDR3 region has the DNA TGTGCCAGTAGGGTCAAGGGGGACACCGGGGAGCTGTTTTTT. Residues: CASRVKGDTGELFF.

This chain connects TRBV4-3 to TRBJ1-6; D remains unclear. Trimming shortened V by 2 bases and J by 9 bases, and 14 bases separated the two germline ends. In germline, CDR1 is LGHNA, CDR2 YSLEER. The CDR3 runs 15 residues. CDR3 region: CASSQRMSPASPLHF. DNA for the CDR3: TGCGCCAGCAGCCAACGTATGAGCCCCGCTTCACCCCTCCACTTT.

This clone was counted between two and nine times. The chain uses TRBV29-1 and TRBJ1-2; D not resolved. CDR1 and CDR2 from the germline V gene are SQVTM and ANQGSEA. V shed 4 bases and J shed 4 bases, with 7 bases lying between them. The CDR3 consists of 11 residues. The CDR3 loop is CSVGDVYGYTF. The CDR3 bases are TGCAGCGTTGGTGACGTCTATGGCTACACCTTC.

The J gene is TRBJ1-4, the V gene TRBV28; D gene uncertain. The CDR3 length is 11 residues. The germline gives CDR1 MDHEN, CDR2 SYDVKM. V gave up 3 bases and J gave up 13 bases, with 9 bases separating them. The CDR3 region has the DNA TGTGCCAGCAGTTTTCAACAATCACTGTTTTTT. Translated: CASSFQQSLFF.

The rearrangement links TRBV6-1 to TRBJ1-6; 7 bases agree with TRBD1. The CDR3 is made up of 15 amino acids. V trimming: 2 bases; J trimming: 9 bases; junction bases outside the gene matches: 7. The germline gives CDR1 MNHNS, CDR2 SASEGT. For the CDR3, the DNA is TGTGCCAGCAGTGAATATCGACAGGGCAGTTCACCCCTCCACTTT. Translated, it gives CASSEYRQGSSPLHF.

The V and J genes are TRBV6-5 and TRBJ2-1, with D maybe TRBD1 (7 bases). CDR1 MNHEY and CDR2 SVGAGI come from the germline V gene. This CDR3 comprises 15 residues. With 2 bases removed from V and 7 bases from J, the gap between germline ends came to 15 bases. This chain's CDR3 is CASSYRQGGGNEQFF. CDR3 bases: TGTGCCAGCAGTTACCGACAGGGTGGGGGGAATGAGCAGTTCTTC.

The V gene is TRBV9, the J gene TRBJ1-6, with 9 bases fitting TRBD1. The ends lost 3 bases at V and 13 bases at J; junction bases unmatched: 14. The V gene's germline CDR1 is SGDLS and CDR2 YYNGEE. The CDR3 totals 16 residues. CDR3 amino acids: CASSGRPGQGQGPLHF. The DNA for the CDR3 is TGTGCCAGCAGCGGCCGACCCGGACAGGGGCAGGGGCCCCTCCACTTT.

The chain employs TRBV28 and TRBJ1-5; D call uncertain. Germline V CDR1 and CDR2: MDHEN, SYDVKM. V gave up 1 base and J gave up 7 bases, with 11 bases separating them. The CDR3 is 14 amino acids. The CDR3 loop is CASSLFGEGQPQHF. In DNA, the CDR3 is TGTGCCAGCAGTTTATTCGGGGAGGGACAGCCCCAGCATTTT.

The V call is TRBV7-9, the J call TRBJ1-1, with D uncertain. CDR3 length: 14 amino acids. V gave up 6 bases and J gave up 4 bases, with 15 bases separating them. The V gene's germline CDR1 is SEHNR and CDR2 FQNEAQ (reference sequence). CDR3 amino acids: CASRLDHTGTEAFF. CDR3 in DNA: TGTGCCAGCAGACTTGACCACACGGGCACTGAAGCTTTCTTT.

The V and J genes are TRBV6-5 and TRBJ2-7; 9 nucleotides align to TRBD2. The CDR3 has 14 residues. Per germline, CDR1 MNHEY and CDR2 SVGAGI. V dropped 8 bases and J dropped 1; count of bases not matched to a gene: 6. The CDR3 region has the DNA TGTGCCAGCTCCTTTCTAGCGGGGTCCTACGAGCAGTACTTC. Its translation is CASSFLAGSYEQYF.

The chain carries TRBV7-2 and TRBJ2-6; D uncertain. CDR1 is SGHTA, CDR2 FQGNSA, per germline. The CDR3 has 15 residues. Trimming pared 3 bases from V and 0 bases from J, leaving 6 bases between. CDR3 loop: CASSFYSSGANVLTF. CDR3 nucleotides: TGTGCCAGCAGCTTCTACAGCTCTGGGGCCAACGTCCTGACTTTC.

V is TRBV3-1 (or the pseudogene TRBV3-2) and J is TRBJ2-5; no reliable D call. CDR3 length: 14 residues. Per the germline V gene, CDR1 is LGHDT and CDR2 is YNNKEL (reference sequence). V shed 6 bases and J shed 0 bases, with 11 bases lying between them. CDR3 sequence reads: CASSLDRYQETQYF. Here the CDR3 DNA reads TGTGCCAGCAGTTTAGACCGCTACCAAGAGACCCAGTACTTC.